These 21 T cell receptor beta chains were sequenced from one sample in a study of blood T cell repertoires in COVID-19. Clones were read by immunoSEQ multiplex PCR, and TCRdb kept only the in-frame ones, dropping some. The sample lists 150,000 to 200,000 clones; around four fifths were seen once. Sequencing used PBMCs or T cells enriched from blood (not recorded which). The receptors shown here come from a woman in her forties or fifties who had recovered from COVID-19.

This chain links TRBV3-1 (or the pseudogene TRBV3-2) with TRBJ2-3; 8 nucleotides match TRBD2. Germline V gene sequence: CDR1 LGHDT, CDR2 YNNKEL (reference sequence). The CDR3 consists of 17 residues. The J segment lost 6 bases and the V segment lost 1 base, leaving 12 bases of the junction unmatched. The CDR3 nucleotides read TGTGCCAGCAGCCAAGTGCCCAGCGGGGGCCTTTGGGATACGCAGTATTTT. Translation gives CASSQVPSGGLWDTQYF.

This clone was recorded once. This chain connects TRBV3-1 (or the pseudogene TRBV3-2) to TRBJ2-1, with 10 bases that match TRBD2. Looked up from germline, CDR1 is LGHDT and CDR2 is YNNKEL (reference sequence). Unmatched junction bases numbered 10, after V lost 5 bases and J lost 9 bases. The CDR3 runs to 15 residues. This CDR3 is CASSFQREGIVEQFF. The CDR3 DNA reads TGTGCCAGCAGCTTTCAGCGGGAGGGCATTGTTGAGCAGTTCTTC.

The CDR3 loop is CASSQPGYGYTF. The CDR3, as DNA: TGTGCCAGCAGCCAACCAGGGTATGGCTACACCTTC. V is TRBV3-1 (or the pseudogene TRBV3-2) and J is TRBJ1-2; D is perhaps TRBD1 (5 bases). The ends were cut back, 2 bases at V and 5 bases at J, with 6 bases in the middle. The CDR3 has 12 residues. The germline V gene encodes CDR1 LGHDT and CDR2 YNNKEL (reference sequence).

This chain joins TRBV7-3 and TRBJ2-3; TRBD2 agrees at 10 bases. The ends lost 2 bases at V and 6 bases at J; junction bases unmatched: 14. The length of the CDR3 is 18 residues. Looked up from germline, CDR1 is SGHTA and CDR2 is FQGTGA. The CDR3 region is CASSLDGRLAGALDTQYF. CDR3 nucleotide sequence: TGTGCCAGCAGCTTAGATGGTAGGCTAGCGGGAGCTCTGGATACGCAGTATTTT. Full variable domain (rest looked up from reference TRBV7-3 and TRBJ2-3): GAGVSQTPSNKVTEKGKYVELRCDPISGHTALYWYRQSLGQGPEFLIYFQGTGAADDSGLPNDRFFAVRPEGSVSTLKIQRTERGDSAVYLCASSLDGRLAGALDTQYFGPGTRLTVL.

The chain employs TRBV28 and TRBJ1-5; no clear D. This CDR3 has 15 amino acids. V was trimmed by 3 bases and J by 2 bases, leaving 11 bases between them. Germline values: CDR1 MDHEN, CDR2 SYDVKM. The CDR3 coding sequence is TGTGCCAGCAGTTTTCCGGGGATGGGCAATCAGCCCCAGCATTTT. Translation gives CASSFPGMGNQPQHF. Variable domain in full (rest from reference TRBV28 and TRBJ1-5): DVKVTQSSRYLVKRTGEKVFLECVQDMDHENMFWYRQDPGLGLRLIYFSYDVKMKEKGDIPEGYSVSREKKERFSLILESASTNQTSMYLCASSFPGMGNQPQHFGDGTRLSIL.

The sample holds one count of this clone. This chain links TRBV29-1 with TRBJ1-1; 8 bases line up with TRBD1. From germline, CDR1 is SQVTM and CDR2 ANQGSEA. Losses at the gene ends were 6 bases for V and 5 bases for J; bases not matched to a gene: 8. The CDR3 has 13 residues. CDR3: CSVSGQGGTEAFF. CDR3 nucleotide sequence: TGCAGCGTCTCAGGACAGGGAGGGACTGAAGCTTTCTTT.

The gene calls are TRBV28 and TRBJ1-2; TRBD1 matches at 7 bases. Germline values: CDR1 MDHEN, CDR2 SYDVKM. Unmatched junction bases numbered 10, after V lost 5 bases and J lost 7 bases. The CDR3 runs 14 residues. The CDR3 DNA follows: TGTGCCAGCAGTACTCCCTGGCAGGGGGGTGGCTACACCTTC. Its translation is CASSTPWQGGGYTF.

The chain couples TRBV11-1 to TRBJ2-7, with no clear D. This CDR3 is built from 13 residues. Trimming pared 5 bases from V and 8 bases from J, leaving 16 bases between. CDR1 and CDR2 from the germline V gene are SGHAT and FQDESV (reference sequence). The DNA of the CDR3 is TGTGCCAGCAGCCTAAATAGCCAGCAACAGCAGTACTTC. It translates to CASSLNSQQQQYF.

CDR3 bases: TGTGCCAGCAGTAAACAGGGGGTATCGAACATTCAGTACTTC. This encodes CASSKQGVSNIQYF. The chain joins TRBV2 to TRBJ2-4; 8 bases are shared with TRBD1. The CDR3 has 14 residues. The J segment lost 7 bases and the V segment lost 5 bases, leaving 7 bases of the junction unmatched. CDR1 and CDR2 (germline): SNHLY, FYNNEI.

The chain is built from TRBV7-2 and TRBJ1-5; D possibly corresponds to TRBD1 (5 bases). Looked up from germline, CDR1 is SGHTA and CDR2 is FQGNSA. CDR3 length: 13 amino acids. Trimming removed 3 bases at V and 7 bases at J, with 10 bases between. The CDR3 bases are TGTGCCAGCAGCTTTTGGAGGGACCAGCCCCAGCATTTT. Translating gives CASSFWRDQPQHF.

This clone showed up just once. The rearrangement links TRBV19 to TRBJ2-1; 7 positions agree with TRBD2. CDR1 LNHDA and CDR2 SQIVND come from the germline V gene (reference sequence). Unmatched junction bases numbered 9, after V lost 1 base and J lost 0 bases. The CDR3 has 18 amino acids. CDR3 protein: CASSIGGWLAASYNEQFF. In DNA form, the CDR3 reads TGTGCCAGTAGTATAGGAGGTTGGCTAGCGGCCTCCTACAATGAGCAGTTCTTC. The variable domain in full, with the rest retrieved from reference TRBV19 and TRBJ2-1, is DGGITQSPKYLFRKEGQNVTLSCEQNLNHDAMYWYRQDPGQGLRLIYYSQIVNDFQKGDIAEGYSVSREKKESFPLTVTSAQKNPTAFYLCASSIGGWLAASYNEQFFGPGTRLTVL.

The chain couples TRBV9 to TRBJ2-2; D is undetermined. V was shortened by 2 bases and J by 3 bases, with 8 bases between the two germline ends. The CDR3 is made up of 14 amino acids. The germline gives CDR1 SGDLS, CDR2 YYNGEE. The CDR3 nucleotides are TGTGCCAGCAGCGTTCGTCTTCACACCGGGGAGCTGTTTTTT. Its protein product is CASSVRLHTGELFF.

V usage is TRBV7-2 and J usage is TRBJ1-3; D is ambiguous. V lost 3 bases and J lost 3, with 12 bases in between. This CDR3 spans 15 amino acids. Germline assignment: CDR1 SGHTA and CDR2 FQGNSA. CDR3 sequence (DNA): TGTGCCAGCAGCTTGTCCGAGGGAGGTGGAAACACCATATATTTT. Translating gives CASSLSEGGGNTIYF.

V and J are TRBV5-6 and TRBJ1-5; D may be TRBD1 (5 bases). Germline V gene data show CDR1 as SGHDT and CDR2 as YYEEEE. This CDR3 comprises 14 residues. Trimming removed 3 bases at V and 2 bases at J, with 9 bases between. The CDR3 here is CASSSVGRNQPQHF. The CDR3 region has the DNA TGTGCCAGCAGCTCGGTGGGGCGCAATCAGCCCCAGCATTTT.

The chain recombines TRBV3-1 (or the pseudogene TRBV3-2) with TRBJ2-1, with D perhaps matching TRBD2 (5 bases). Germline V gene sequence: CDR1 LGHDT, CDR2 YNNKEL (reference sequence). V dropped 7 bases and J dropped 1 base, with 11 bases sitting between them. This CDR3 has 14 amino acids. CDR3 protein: CASTVATSYNEQFF. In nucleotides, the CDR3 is TGTGCCAGCACAGTAGCGACGTCCTACAATGAGCAGTTCTTC.

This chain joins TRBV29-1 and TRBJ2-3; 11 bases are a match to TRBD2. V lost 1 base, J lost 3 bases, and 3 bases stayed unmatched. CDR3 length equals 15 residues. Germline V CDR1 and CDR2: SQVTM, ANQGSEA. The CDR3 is CSVEGASGGTDTQYF. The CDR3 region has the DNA TGCAGCGTTGAAGGGGCTAGCGGGGGGACAGATACGCAGTATTTT.

This CDR3 is CASNPGGALIYEQYF. CDR3 coding DNA: TGTGCCAGCAACCCCGGCGGGGCGTTAATCTACGAGCAGTACTTC. The chain has TRBV28 and TRBJ2-7; a possible D gene is TRBD2 (6 bases). Per the germline V gene, CDR1 is MDHEN and CDR2 is SYDVKM. V gave up 7 bases and J gave up 3 bases, with 19 bases separating them. The CDR3 length is 15 residues.

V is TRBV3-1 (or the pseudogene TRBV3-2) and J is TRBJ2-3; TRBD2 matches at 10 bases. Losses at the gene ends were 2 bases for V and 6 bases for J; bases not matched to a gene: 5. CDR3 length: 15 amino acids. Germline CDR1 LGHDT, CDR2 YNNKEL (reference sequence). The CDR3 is CASSQQRGGSDTQYF. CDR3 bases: TGTGCCAGCAGCCAACAGCGGGGGGGGTCGGATACGCAGTATTTT.

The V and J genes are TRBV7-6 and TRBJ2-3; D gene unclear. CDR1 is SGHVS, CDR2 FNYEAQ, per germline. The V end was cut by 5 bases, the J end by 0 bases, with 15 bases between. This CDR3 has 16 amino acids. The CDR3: CASSPTPTSSTDTQYF. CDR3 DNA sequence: TGTGCCAGCAGCCCGACTCCTACCTCAAGCACAGATACGCAGTATTTT.

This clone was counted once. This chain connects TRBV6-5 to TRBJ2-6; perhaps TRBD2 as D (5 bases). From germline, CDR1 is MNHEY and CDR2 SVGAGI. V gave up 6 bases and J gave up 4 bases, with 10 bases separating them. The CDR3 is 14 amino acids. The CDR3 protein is CASRASSGANVLTF. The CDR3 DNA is TGTGCCAGCAGAGCCTCTAGCGGGGCCAACGTCCTGACTTTC.

The CDR3 is CAGTRGLAGNNEQFF. DNA of the CDR3: TGCGCCGGCACCCGTGGACTAGCGGGGAACAATGAGCAGTTCTTC. The chain links TRBV10-1 to TRBJ2-1; 12 nucleotides line up with TRBD2. Germline V lookup: CDR1 WNHNN, CDR2 SYGVQD (reference sequence). With V trimmed by 11 bases and J by 5 bases, 10 bases remained unmatched. The CDR3 has 15 residues.